Below, 30 T cell receptor beta chains from the same sample are listed, as sequenced in a study of blood T cell repertoires in COVID-19. Clones were read by immunoSEQ multiplex PCR, and TCRdb kept only the in-frame ones, dropping some. The sample gives approximately 82,000 clones, about 92% of which show up once; approximately 6.3% is in the top ten. Sequenced sample: peripheral blood. These receptors were taken from a woman aged 55-70 years with active COVID-19.

The chain is built from TRBV6-5 and TRBJ1-2; a weak D match, TRBD1 (5 bases). The CDR3 is made up of 14 amino acids. From germline, CDR1 is MNHEY and CDR2 SVGAGI. Between the trimmed V and J ends, which lost 0 bases and 3 bases, there was a span of 8 bases. The CDR3 reads CASSYSTDDYGYTF. In DNA form, the CDR3 reads TGTGCCAGCAGTTACTCGACAGACGACTATGGCTACACCTTC.

The chain joins TRBV5-1 to TRBJ2-7; 7 positions agree with TRBD1. This CDR3 comprises 15 residues. The V segment lost 0 bases and the J segment 5 bases; nucleotides outside the gene matches: 8. CDR1 and CDR2 (germline): SGHRS, YFSETQ. CDR3 protein: CASSLDRGKYDEQYF. For the CDR3, the DNA is TGCGCCAGCAGCTTGGACAGGGGCAAGTACGACGAGCAGTACTTC.

This chain connects TRBV28 to TRBJ1-6; TRBD1 matches 7 bases. The CDR3 totals 14 residues. V lost 6 bases to trimming and J lost 6 bases; unmatched junction nucleotides: 5. Per germline, CDR1 MDHEN and CDR2 SYDVKM. The chain's CDR3 is CASRPTGINSPLHF. The CDR3 nucleotides are TGTGCCAGCAGGCCGACAGGGATTAATTCACCCCTCCACTTT.

The CDR3 bases are TGCGCCAGCAGCCCGCAGGGGGGTGGGGAGACCCAGTACTTC. Its protein product is CASSPQGGGETQYF. The chain employs TRBV5-1 and TRBJ2-5, with D tentatively TRBD1 (7 bases). Per the germline V gene, CDR1 is SGHRS and CDR2 is YFSETQ. The V end lost 4 bases, the J end lost 5 bases, and 15 bases lay between the germline ends. This CDR3 comprises 14 residues.

This chain connects TRBV5-1 to TRBJ1-5; a possible D gene is TRBD1 (5 bases). The CDR3 extends over 14 amino acids. Trimming removed 4 bases from V and 2 bases from J, with 10 bases in between. The germline gives CDR1 SGHRS, CDR2 YFSETQ. This CDR3 is CASSLQGGNQPQHF. The CDR3 coding sequence is TGCGCCAGCAGCCTGCAGGGTGGCAATCAGCCCCAGCATTTT.

The V call is TRBV3-1 (or the pseudogene TRBV3-2), the J call TRBJ1-1; 7 nucleotides line up with TRBD1. Trimming took 3 bases from V and 4 from J; bases not matched to a gene: 5. The V gene's germline CDR1 is LGHDT and CDR2 YNNKEL (reference sequence). This CDR3 has 14 residues. This CDR3 is CASSHSDRVTEAFF. CDR3 DNA sequence: TGTGCCAGCAGCCATTCTGACAGGGTCACTGAAGCTTTCTTT.

The chain has TRBV18 and TRBJ1-4; 12 bases are a match to TRBD1. The CDR3 covers 15 residues. J was trimmed by 8 bases and V by 3 bases; bases with no gene match: 4. Germline V gene data show CDR1 as KGHSH and CDR2 as LQKENI. CDR3 residues: CASSPGTGGIEKLFF. The CDR3 DNA reads as TGTGCCAGCTCACCTGGGACAGGGGGCATAGAAAAACTGTTTTTT.

This clone showed up just once. The V gene is TRBV5-6, the J gene TRBJ1-4, with D unclear. This CDR3 has 15 amino acids. Germline values: CDR1 SGHDT, CDR2 YYEEEE. Trimming pared 1 base from V and 5 bases from J, leaving 12 bases between. The CDR3 coding sequence is TGTGCCAGCAGCTTGCGCGCGGAACTGAATGAAAAACTGTTTTTT. Protein sequence: CASSLRAELNEKLFF.

This sequence joins TRBV28 and TRBJ1-2; TRBD1 matches 10 bases. J lost 6 bases, V lost 6 bases, and 10 bases had no gene match. The CDR3 extends over 15 amino acids. Germline V gives CDR1 MDHEN, CDR2 SYDVKM. The CDR3 region has the DNA TGTGCCAGCAGAAGAGACAGGGGGCGACAGGATGGCTACACCTTC. This gives the protein CASRRDRGRQDGYTF.

This rearrangement joins TRBV3-1 (or the pseudogene TRBV3-2) to TRBJ2-1; 12 bases map to TRBD2. The CDR3 contains 17 residues. Looked up from germline, CDR1 is LGHDT and CDR2 is YNNKEL (reference sequence). The V gene end was trimmed by 4 bases and the J gene end by 7 bases; junction bases not matched to a gene: 11. CDR3 coding DNA: TGTGCCAGCAGCCCCGAAAGGCGACTAGCGGGAGCAAATGAGCAGTTCTTC. As protein: CASSPERRLAGANEQFF.

V and J are TRBV11-2 and TRBJ2-5; 9 bases agree with TRBD2. CDR3 length equals 15 residues. The germline V gene has CDR1 SGHAT and CDR2 FQNNGV. With V trimmed by 8 bases and J by 3 bases, 10 bases remained unmatched. The CDR3 reads CASSLGASGKETQYF. In DNA, the CDR3 is TGTGCCAGCTCCTTAGGCGCTAGCGGGAAAGAGACCCAGTACTTC.

The genes are TRBV2 and TRBJ1-6; weak D call: TRBD1 (5 bases). Deletions cut 6 bases from V and 7 bases from J, with 10 bases between. The germline gives CDR1 SNHLY, CDR2 FYNNEI. CDR3 length: 13 residues. The CDR3 here is CASSQGRNSPLHF. The CDR3 DNA reads as TGTGCCAGCAGCCAGGGTAGGAATTCACCCCTCCACTTT. The whole variable domain, filled in from reference TRBV2 and TRBJ1-6, reads EPEVTQTPSHQVTQMGQEVILRCVPISNHLYFYWYRQILGQKVEFLVSFYNNEISEKSEIFDDQFSVERPDGSNFTLKIRSTKLEDSAMYFCASSQGRNSPLHFGNGTRLTVT.

This clone was recorded only once. The V and J genes are TRBV7-2 and TRBJ2-3; 7 nucleotides agree with TRBD2. The CDR3 runs to 19 residues. The germline CDR1 and CDR2 sequences are SGHTA and FQGNSA. J was trimmed by 0 bases and V by 2 bases; bases with no gene match: 14. The CDR3 sequence: CASSLRAGMLTSSTDTQYF. The CDR3 DNA reads as TGTGCCAGCAGCTTAAGAGCGGGGATGTTAACGAGTAGCACAGATACGCAGTATTTT.

This sequence joins TRBV6-5 and TRBJ2-7; 7 bases map to TRBD1. The CDR3 totals 14 residues. After removal of 7 bases from V and 4 bases from J, the junction contained 10 bases not matched to a gene. Germline loops: CDR1 MNHEY, CDR2 SVGAGI. CDR3 nucleotide sequence: TGTGCCAGCAAACCCCCGGGACAGTTATACGAGCAGTACTTC. Residues: CASKPPGQLYEQYF.

The CDR3 sequence is CATSRVDRGLTEAFF. CDR3 DNA: TGTGCCACCAGCAGGGTGGACAGGGGGCTCACTGAAGCTTTCTTT. This chain links TRBV15 with TRBJ1-1, with TRBD1 matching 11 bases. The V gene end was trimmed by 3 bases and the J gene end by 4 bases; junction bases not matched to a gene: 4. In germline, CDR1 is LNHNV, CDR2 YYDKDF (reference sequence). The CDR3 spans 15 residues.

The chain carries TRBV2 and TRBJ2-7, with 8 positions matching TRBD1. CDR3 length: 14 residues. Per the germline V gene, CDR1 is SNHLY and CDR2 is FYNNEI. V shed 6 bases, J shed 4 bases, and the junction held 8 bases outside the gene matches. In nucleotides, the CDR3 is TGTGCCAGCAGGGCAGGGGGCATATCGTACGAGCAGTACTTC. Translation: CASRAGGISYEQYF. The full variable domain, rest sourced from reference TRBV2 and TRBJ2-7, is EPEVTQTPSHQVTQMGQEVILRCVPISNHLYFYWYRQILGQKVEFLVSFYNNEISEKSEIFDDQFSVERPDGSNFTLKIRSTKLEDSAMYFCASRAGGISYEQYFGPGTRLTVT.

This rearrangement joins TRBV27 to TRBJ1-2, with D maybe TRBD1 (5 bases). Per germline, CDR1 MNHEY and CDR2 SMNVEV (reference sequence). The germline V and J ends were trimmed by 3 bases and 2 bases, with 7 bases remaining between them. CDR3 length equals 13 residues. As DNA, the CDR3 is TGTGCCAGCAGTTTCAGGGCAAACTATGGCTACACCTTC. This translates into CASSFRANYGYTF.

The gene calls are TRBV6-5 and TRBJ2-3, with TRBD2 as a possible D gene (5 bases). The CDR3 is made up of 14 amino acids. Trimming pared 4 bases from V and 2 bases from J, leaving 10 bases between. The germline CDR1 and CDR2 sequences are MNHEY and SVGAGI. The CDR3 DNA reads as TGTGCCAGCAGTTCCCCGGGATTCACAGATACGCAGTATTTT. Translating gives CASSSPGFTDTQYF.

The genes are TRBV27 and TRBJ1-5; perhaps TRBD1 as D (6 bases). Trimming stripped 5 bases from V and 6 bases from J, with 14 bases between. The CDR3 runs 14 residues. Looked up from germline, CDR1 is MNHEY and CDR2 is SMNVEV (reference sequence). The chain's CDR3 is CASSQTGQFQPQHF. CDR3 nucleotide sequence: TGTGCCAGCAGTCAAACCGGACAGTTTCAGCCCCAGCATTTT.

Only a few counts were recorded for this clone. The chain links TRBV11-3 to TRBJ2-7, with 12 bases aligning to TRBD2. V lost 1 base, J lost 5 bases, and 9 bases stayed unmatched. Germline V gives CDR1 SGHNT, CDR2 YENEEA. The CDR3 runs to 17 residues. Here the CDR3 DNA reads TGTGCCAGCAGCTTAGGCGCTAGCGGGAGGGCGAAGAACGAGCAGTACTTC. Protein sequence: CASSLGASGRAKNEQYF.

The V call is TRBV23-1, the J call TRBJ2-7; 8 bases are shared with TRBD1. TRBV23-1 is an open reading frame whose function is uncertain. The CDR3 has 15 amino acids. V lost 2 bases, J lost 0 bases, and 3 bases stayed unmatched. The CDR3 here is CASSQRTGSSYEQYF. Here the CDR3 DNA reads TGCGCCAGCAGTCAACGGACAGGGAGCTCCTACGAGCAGTACTTC.

This rearrangement joins TRBV3-1 (or the pseudogene TRBV3-2) to TRBJ2-5; 7 bases map to TRBD2. Losses at the gene ends were 1 base for V and 7 bases for J; bases not matched to a gene: 15. The CDR3 has 17 residues. Looked up from germline, CDR1 is LGHDT and CDR2 is YNNKEL (reference sequence). Here the CDR3 DNA reads TGTGCCAGCAGCCAAGGGACGCTAGCGGAGGCCGCGTGGACCCAGTACTTC. Protein: CASSQGTLAEAAWTQYF.

The chain uses TRBV4-1 and TRBJ2-7, with 9 nucleotides matching TRBD1. After removal of 1 base from V and 5 bases from J, the junction contained 6 bases not matched to a gene. CDR3 length: 15 residues. Per germline, CDR1 MGHRA and CDR2 YSYEKL. CDR3 amino acids: CASSQAEQGADEQYF. DNA of the CDR3: TGCGCCAGCAGCCAAGCCGAACAGGGGGCCGACGAGCAGTACTTC.

The sample holds one count of this clone. In DNA, the CDR3 is TGTGCCAGCACCCGGGGACAGGGGTTCTACGAGCAGTACTTC. The encoded protein is CASTRGQGFYEQYF. V gene TRBV2 combines with J gene TRBJ2-7; TRBD1 aligns across 10 bases. The CDR3 is 14 residues long. Per germline, CDR1 SNHLY and CDR2 FYNNEI. V lost 7 bases, J lost 3 bases, and 6 bases stayed unmatched.

The chain has TRBV6-2 or TRBV6-3 and TRBJ2-7, with 9 bases identical to TRBD1. This CDR3 contains 15 residues. J gave up 2 bases and V 5 bases, and 7 bases lay outside the gene matches. CDR1 and CDR2 from the germline V gene are MNHEY and SVGEGT. The DNA of the CDR3 is TGTGCCAGCAGTGATAGGGACAGGGCGCCCTACGAGCAGTACTTC. Translated: CASSDRDRAPYEQYF.

The V gene is TRBV15, the J gene TRBJ1-2; 10 bases are a match to TRBD1. CDR1 is LNHNV, CDR2 YYDKDF, per germline (reference sequence). V was pared by 0 bases and J by 7 bases, with 2 bases of the junction left unmatched. CDR3 length: 14 residues. The CDR3 here is CATSRDRTGGGYTF. In nucleotides, the CDR3 is TGTGCCACCAGCAGAGATAGGACAGGGGGTGGCTACACCTTC. Looking up the rest from reference TRBV15 and TRBJ1-2 gives the full variable domain: DAMVIQNPRYQVTQFGKPVTLSCSQTLNHNVMYWYQQKSSQAPKLLFHYYDKDFNNEADTPDNFQSRRPNTSFCFLDIRSPGLGDTAMYLCATSRDRTGGGYTFGSGTRLTVV.

The chain carries TRBV9 and TRBJ2-5, with 9 bases identical to TRBD2. The CDR3 contains 15 residues. V dropped 5 bases and J dropped 4; count of bases not matched to a gene: 9. In germline, CDR1 is SGDLS, CDR2 YYNGEE. The CDR3 region has the DNA TGTGCCAGCAGTTGGAGCGGGGGGCCCGGAGAGACCCAGTACTTC. The encoded protein is CASSWSGGPGETQYF.

The rearrangement joins TRBV3-1 (or the pseudogene TRBV3-2) to TRBJ2-2; TRBD2 matches at 11 bases. Germline CDR1 and CDR2: LGHDT and YNNKEL (reference sequence). This CDR3 has 16 amino acids. The V segment lost 0 bases and the J segment 6 bases; nucleotides outside the gene matches: 3. The CDR3 DNA reads as TGTGCCAGCAGCCAAGAGGTAGCGGGGGGGCCCGGGGAGCTGTTTTTT. As protein: CASSQEVAGGPGELFF.

V usage is TRBV4-2 and J usage is TRBJ1-1; 9 bases are shared with TRBD1. This CDR3 has 17 residues. Germline V gene lookup returns CDR1 LGHNA and CDR2 YNFKEQ. With V trimmed by 6 bases and J by 5 bases, 16 bases remained unmatched. The CDR3: CASSQPPGTGLLTEAFF. The CDR3 coding sequence is TGTGCCAGCAGTCAACCCCCCGGGACAGGGCTTCTTACTGAAGCTTTCTTT.

The chain combines TRBV7-8 with TRBJ2-1; 8 nucleotides align to TRBD1. The germline CDR1 and CDR2 sequences are SGHVS and FQNEAQ. The V segment lost 5 bases and the J segment 9 bases; nucleotides outside the gene matches: 12. This CDR3 is 15 amino acids long. The CDR3 spells CASSRADRGRSEQFF. The DNA of the CDR3 is TGTGCCAGCAGCCGAGCTGACAGGGGAAGGAGTGAGCAGTTCTTC.